This T cell receptor (beta chain) is drawn from a study of shared clonotypes between healthy human individuals. General observations from the study: Researchers found naive subsets generally carried larger estimated richness than memory subsets. Shared clonotypes: 4.5% to 5% naive CD4, roughly 4% naive CD8, about 2.5% memory CD4, 0.4% to 0.45% memory CD8.

This clone was counted only a few times. The antigen is undetermined. Authors' methods: Filtering of immunoSEQ junctional sequences could not match full-length read filtering. TCRdb's table, derived via immunoSEQ multiplex PCR, lists solely in-frame clones and lacks some. That table is the source of V, J and clone size, and D and trimming were worked out from the DNA. This sample yields over a million clones, of which around 78% are seen a single time; about 0.52% belongs to the top ten. The clonotype comes from a man younger than 35 in good health. Some clones in this sample may be carry-over from other donors' samples. Sequenced sample: memory CD4+ T cells from PBMCs. Subset here: CD45RA-negative fraction.

CDR3 sequence reads: CASSWTGAYNEQFF. As DNA, the CDR3 is TGTGCCAGCAGCTGGACAGGGGCCTACAATGAGCAGTTCTTC. The chain is built from TRBV5-4 and TRBJ2-1; TRBD1 matches 9 bases. Germline V CDR1 and CDR2: SGHNT, YYREEE (reference sequence). With 3 bases clipped from V and 2 bases from J, the junction kept 0 bases outside the gene matches. The CDR3 contains 14 residues. The full variable domain, in which reference TRBV5-4 and TRBJ2-1 provide the parts outside the CDR3, is ETGVTQSPTHLIKTRGQQVTLRCSSQSGHNTVSWYQQALGQGPQFIFQYYREEENGRGNFPPRFSGLQFPNYSSELNVNALELDDSALYLCASSWTGAYNEQFFGPGTRLTVL.